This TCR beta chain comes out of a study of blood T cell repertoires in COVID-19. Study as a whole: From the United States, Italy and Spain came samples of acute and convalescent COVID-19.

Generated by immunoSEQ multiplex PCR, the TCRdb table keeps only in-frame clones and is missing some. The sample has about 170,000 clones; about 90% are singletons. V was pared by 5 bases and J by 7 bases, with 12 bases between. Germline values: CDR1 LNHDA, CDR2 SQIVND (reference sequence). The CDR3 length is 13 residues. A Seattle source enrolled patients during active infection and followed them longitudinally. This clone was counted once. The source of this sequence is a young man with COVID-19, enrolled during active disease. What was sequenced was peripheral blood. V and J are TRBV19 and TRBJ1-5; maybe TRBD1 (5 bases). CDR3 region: CASSGLGEQPQHF. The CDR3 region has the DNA TGTGCCAGTAGTGGGTTAGGGGAACAGCCCCAGCATTTT. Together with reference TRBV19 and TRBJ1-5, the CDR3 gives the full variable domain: DGGITQSPKYLFRKEGQNVTLSCEQNLNHDAMYWYRQDPGQGLRLIYYSQIVNDFQKGDIAEGYSVSREKKESFPLTVTSAQKNPTAFYLCASSGLGEQPQHFGDGTRLSIL.